What follows describes a single TCR beta chain. CDR1 is MDHEN, CDR2 SYDVKM, per germline. The CDR3 is 14 amino acids. Trimming cost V 3 bases and J 6 bases, with 14 bases left between them. Seattle patient enrollment occurred during active infection, with longitudinal follow-up thereafter. The source of the sample is a study of blood T cell repertoires in COVID-19. Original handling: Reference gene primer amplification gave nucleated cell count estimates. Data came from immunoSEQ multiplex PCR; TCRdb stores just in-frame clones and leaves some out. V, J and clone size are taken as reported in that table, and D and trimming were inferred from the DNA itself. This table has 500,000 to 600,000 clones, roughly nine tenths appearing once.

This sequence joins TRBV28 and TRBJ1-2, with unresolved D. The sample consisted of peripheral blood. The sequence was collected from a woman aged 45-65 years with COVID-19, enrolled during active disease. The CDR3 nucleotides read TGTGCCAGCAGTTTCGCGGGGTCCTCGGATGGCTACACCTTC. Its translation is CASSFAGSSDGYTF.